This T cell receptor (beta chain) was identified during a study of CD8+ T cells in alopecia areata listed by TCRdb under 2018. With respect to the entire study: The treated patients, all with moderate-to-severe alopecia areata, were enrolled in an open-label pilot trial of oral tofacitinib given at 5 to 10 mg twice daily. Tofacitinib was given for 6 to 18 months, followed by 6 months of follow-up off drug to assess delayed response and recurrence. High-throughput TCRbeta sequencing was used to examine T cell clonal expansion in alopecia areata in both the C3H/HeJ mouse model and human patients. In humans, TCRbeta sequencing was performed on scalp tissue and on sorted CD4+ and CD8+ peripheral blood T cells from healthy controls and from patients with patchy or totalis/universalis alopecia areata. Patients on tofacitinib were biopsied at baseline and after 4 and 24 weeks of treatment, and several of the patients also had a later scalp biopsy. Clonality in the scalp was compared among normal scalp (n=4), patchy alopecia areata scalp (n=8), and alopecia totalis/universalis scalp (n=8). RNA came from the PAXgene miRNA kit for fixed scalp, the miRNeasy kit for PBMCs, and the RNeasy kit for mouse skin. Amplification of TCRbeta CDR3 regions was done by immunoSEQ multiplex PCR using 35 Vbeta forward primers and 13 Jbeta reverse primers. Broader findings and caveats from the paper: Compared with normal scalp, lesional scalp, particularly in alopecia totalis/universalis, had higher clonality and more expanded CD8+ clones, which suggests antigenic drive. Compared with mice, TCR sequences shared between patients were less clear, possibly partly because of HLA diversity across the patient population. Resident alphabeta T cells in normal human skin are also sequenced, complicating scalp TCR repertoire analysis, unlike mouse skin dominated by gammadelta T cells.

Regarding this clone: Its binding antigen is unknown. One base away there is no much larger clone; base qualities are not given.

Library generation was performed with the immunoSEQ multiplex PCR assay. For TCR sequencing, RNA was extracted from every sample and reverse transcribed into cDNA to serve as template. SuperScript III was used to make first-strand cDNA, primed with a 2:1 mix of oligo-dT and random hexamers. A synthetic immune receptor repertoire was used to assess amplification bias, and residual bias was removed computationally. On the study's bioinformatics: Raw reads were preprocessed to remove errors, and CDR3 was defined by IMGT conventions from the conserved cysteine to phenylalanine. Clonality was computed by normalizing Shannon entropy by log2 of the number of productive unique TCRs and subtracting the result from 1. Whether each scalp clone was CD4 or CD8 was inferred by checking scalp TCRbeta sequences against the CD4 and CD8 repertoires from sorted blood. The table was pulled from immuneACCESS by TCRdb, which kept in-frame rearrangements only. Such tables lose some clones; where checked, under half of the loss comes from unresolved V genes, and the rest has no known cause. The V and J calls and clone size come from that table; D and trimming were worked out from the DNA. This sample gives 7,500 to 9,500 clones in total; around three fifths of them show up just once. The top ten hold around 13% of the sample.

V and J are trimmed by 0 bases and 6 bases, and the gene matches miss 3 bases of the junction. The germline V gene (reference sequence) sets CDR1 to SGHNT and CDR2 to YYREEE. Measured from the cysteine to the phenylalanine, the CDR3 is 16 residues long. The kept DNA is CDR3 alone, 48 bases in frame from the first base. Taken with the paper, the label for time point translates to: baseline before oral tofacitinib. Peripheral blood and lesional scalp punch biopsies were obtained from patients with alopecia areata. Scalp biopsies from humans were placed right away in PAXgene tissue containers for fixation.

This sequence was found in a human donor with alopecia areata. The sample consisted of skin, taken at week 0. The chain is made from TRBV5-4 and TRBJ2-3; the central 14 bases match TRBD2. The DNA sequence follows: TGTGCCAGCAGCTTGGGACTAGCGGGAGGGCCGGATACGCAGTATTTT. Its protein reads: CASSLGLAGGPDTQYF.